These 27 T cell receptor beta chains share one sample of origin, sequenced in a study of cytomegalovirus exposure and HLA in healthy donors. Primers included in the PCR were 60 Vbeta and 13 Jbeta primers. Sequencing used immunoSEQ multiplex PCR; TCRdb keeps in-frame clones, though not all of them. The top ten clones hold 2.9% of a sample with over 150,000 clones, about 80% of them seen once. The material sequenced was PBMCs. The source of these receptors is a woman aged 25 to 45 in good health and CMV-seronegative.

The V call is TRBV5-4, the J call TRBJ2-5; D is perhaps TRBD2 (5 bases). The CDR3 contains 16 residues. CDR1 is SGHNT, CDR2 YYREEE, per germline (reference sequence). Between the trimmed V and J ends, which lost 4 bases and 4 bases, there was a span of 20 bases. The CDR3: CASSRDGDPPLETQYF. For the CDR3, the DNA is TGTGCCAGCAGCCGGGATGGAGACCCCCCGCTAGAGACCCAGTACTTC.

The CDR3 is CASSSDRGNTEAFF. CDR3 bases: TGTGCCAGCAGCTCCGACAGGGGGAACACTGAAGCTTTCTTT. The chain is built from TRBV5-6 and TRBJ1-1; 8 bases are a match to TRBD1. The length of the CDR3 is 14 residues. Losses at the gene ends were 3 bases for V and 1 base for J; bases not matched to a gene: 2. Per the germline V gene, CDR1 is SGHDT and CDR2 is YYEEEE.

This chain links TRBV4-2 with TRBJ2-1, with D perhaps TRBD2 (5 bases). The CDR3 covers 14 residues. Germline lookup yields CDR1 LGHNA and CDR2 YNFKEQ. V lost 1 base to trimming and J lost 9 bases, with 13 bases between them. CDR3 sequence (DNA): TGTGCCAGCAGCCAAGCGGCTAGCTTGGGTGAGCAGTTCTTC. The encoded protein is CASSQAASLGEQFF.

The chain employs TRBV28 and TRBJ2-1, with D perhaps matching TRBD1 (5 bases). CDR3 size: 18 residues. The germline V and J ends were trimmed by 5 bases and 0 bases, with 20 bases remaining between them. The germline V gene has CDR1 MDHEN and CDR2 SYDVKM. The CDR3, as DNA: TGTGCCAGCAGTCCACCGACCGCCGGACACAGCTCCTACAATGAGCAGTTCTTC. Translation gives CASSPPTAGHSSYNEQFF.

The V gene is TRBV2, the J gene TRBJ2-3, with 9 bases that match TRBD1. The ends lost 4 bases at V and 1 base at J; junction bases unmatched: 0. The germline gives CDR1 SNHLY, CDR2 FYNNEI. The CDR3 spans 14 residues. This CDR3 reads CASSGQGGTDTQYF. As DNA, the CDR3 is TGTGCCAGCAGTGGACAGGGGGGCACAGATACGCAGTATTTT.

The V and J genes are TRBV5-1 and TRBJ1-1; D might be TRBD1 (5 bases). The CDR3 spans 17 residues. Germline CDR1 SGHRS, CDR2 YFSETQ. With 1 base removed from V and 0 bases from J, the gap between germline ends came to 16 bases. CDR3 nucleotides: TGCGCCAGCAGCTTGAACCCGGGGGGACGTTTGAACACTGAAGCTTTCTTT. Translated: CASSLNPGGRLNTEAFF.

The chain carries TRBV28 and TRBJ2-5; D is perhaps TRBD2 (5 bases). V was trimmed by 3 bases and J by 2 bases, leaving 10 bases between them. The CDR3 runs 14 residues. The germline CDR1 and CDR2 sequences are MDHEN and SYDVKM. CDR3 sequence reads: CASSFLGEQETQYF. CDR3 nucleotide sequence: TGTGCCAGCAGTTTTCTCGGGGAACAAGAGACCCAGTACTTC.

The CDR3 sequence: CASSLLPVRAYGYTF. CDR3 in DNA: TGTGCCAGCAGTTTATTGCCAGTCAGGGCCTATGGCTACACCTTC. The chain is built from TRBV28 and TRBJ1-2; weak D call: TRBD1 (5 bases). Germline V lookup: CDR1 MDHEN, CDR2 SYDVKM. CDR3 size: 15 residues. V lost 1 base, J lost 4 bases, and 13 bases lay in between.

The V gene is TRBV9, the J gene TRBJ1-2; no definite D call. The CDR3 spans 14 residues. Trimming left V 0 bases short and J 3 bases short, with 9 bases between. The germline V gene encodes CDR1 SGDLS and CDR2 YYNGEE. In DNA form, the CDR3 reads TGTGCCAGCAGCGTAGTCGGTCCGCACTATGGCTACACCTTC. This codes for CASSVVGPHYGYTF.

This clone was observed a single time. V usage is TRBV7-3 and J usage is TRBJ2-7, with D possibly matching TRBD2 (6 bases). Trimming shortened V by 5 bases and J by 3 bases, and 11 bases separated the two germline ends. CDR3 length: 13 amino acids. Germline loops: CDR1 SGHTA, CDR2 FQGTGA. The CDR3 nucleotides read TGTGCCAGCAGCCGAGCGGGCAGCTACGAGCAGTACTTC. Translating it yields CASSRAGSYEQYF.

This clone came up a few times. This chain links TRBV19 with TRBJ1-5; D unclear. V lost 2 bases, J lost 0 bases, and 5 bases lay in between. Germline CDR1 is LNHDA and CDR2 is SQIVND (reference sequence). CDR3 length equals 14 residues. CDR3 sequence: CASSIFYSNQPQHF. The CDR3 nucleotides read TGTGCCAGTAGTATATTTTATAGCAATCAGCCCCAGCATTTT.

The chain employs TRBV6-5 and TRBJ2-7, with TRBD1 matching over 10 bases. From germline, CDR1 is MNHEY and CDR2 SVGAGI. CDR3 size: 14 residues. V dropped 8 bases and J dropped 4; count of bases not matched to a gene: 8. This chain's CDR3 is CASGSTGGSYEQYF. DNA of the CDR3: TGTGCCAGCGGGTCGACAGGGGGCAGTTACGAGCAGTACTTC.

The chain links TRBV7-9 to TRBJ1-1; D possibly corresponds to TRBD1 (6 bases). CDR3 size: 12 residues. The germline gives CDR1 SEHNR, CDR2 FQNEAQ (reference sequence). The V and J ends lost 4 bases and 7 bases respectively, with 10 bases between them. Here the CDR3 DNA reads TGTGCCAGCAGCTCTGGACAGAGTGAAGCTTTCTTT. This translates into CASSSGQSEAFF.

The J gene is TRBJ1-2, the V gene TRBV5-6; D possibly corresponds to TRBD1 (6 bases). CDR1 and CDR2 from the germline V gene are SGHDT and YYEEEE. This CDR3 comprises 15 residues. V gave up 0 bases and J gave up 1 base, with 10 bases separating them. In nucleotides, the CDR3 is TGTGCCAGCAGCTTGGGGACAGCAAATAACTATGGCTACACCTTC. Its translation is CASSLGTANNYGYTF.

The chain is built from TRBV6-1 and TRBJ1-1, with no clear D. The CDR3 runs 11 residues. Trimming shortened V by 7 bases and J by 1 base, and 4 bases separated the two germline ends. Per the germline V gene, CDR1 is MNHNS and CDR2 is SASEGT. The CDR3 bases are TGTGCCAGCAAACAGAACACTGAAGCTTTCTTT. It encodes CASKQNTEAFF.

The genes are TRBV7-9 and TRBJ1-2; D call uncertain. The length of the CDR3 is 13 residues. The germline V gene has CDR1 SEHNR and CDR2 FQNEAQ (reference sequence). Trimming took 3 bases from V and 6 from J, leaving 11 bases between them. DNA of the CDR3: TGTGCCAGCAGCTTTTGGGCGTCCGATGGCTACACCTTC. Translated, it gives CASSFWASDGYTF.

This chain joins TRBV2 and TRBJ2-1, with 15 nucleotides matching TRBD2. This CDR3 has 16 residues. The germline gives CDR1 SNHLY, CDR2 FYNNEI. V dropped 9 bases and J dropped 2; count of bases not matched to a gene: 5. The CDR3: CARGLAGGFTYNEQFF. CDR3 coding DNA: TGTGCCAGGGGACTAGCGGGGGGATTTACCTACAATGAGCAGTTCTTC. Full variable domain (rest looked up from reference TRBV2 and TRBJ2-1): EPEVTQTPSHQVTQMGQEVILRCVPISNHLYFYWYRQILGQKVEFLVSFYNNEISEKSEIFDDQFSVERPDGSNFTLKIRSTKLEDSAMYFCARGLAGGFTYNEQFFGPGTRLTVL.

The V gene is TRBV27, the J gene TRBJ2-1, with 8 bases identical to TRBD2. Germline V gene lookup returns CDR1 MNHEY and CDR2 SMNVEV (reference sequence). This CDR3 has 15 amino acids. After removal of 3 bases from V and 6 bases from J, the junction contained 7 bases not matched to a gene. In DNA form, the CDR3 reads TGTGCCAGCAGTTTTGTACGGGGGGGCCCCAATGAGCAGTTCTTC. This sequence encodes CASSFVRGGPNEQFF.

This clone occurred a few times. V and J are TRBV28 and TRBJ2-3, with 9 bases aligning to TRBD1. The V and J ends lost 3 bases and 5 bases, in that order; junction bases with no gene match: 9. CDR3 size: 16 residues. In germline, CDR1 is MDHEN, CDR2 SYDVKM. The CDR3 DNA reads TGTGCCAGCAGTTTCGCGGGACAGGGCATAAGAGATACGCAGTATTTT. Its translation: CASSFAGQGIRDTQYF. Full variable domain (rest looked up from reference TRBV28 and TRBJ2-3): DVKVTQSSRYLVKRTGEKVFLECVQDMDHENMFWYRQDPGLGLRLIYFSYDVKMKEKGDIPEGYSVSREKKERFSLILESASTNQTSMYLCASSFAGQGIRDTQYFGPGTRLTVL.

Only a few counts were recorded for this clone. This chain links TRBV5-1 with TRBJ2-5, with 11 bases matching TRBD2. The CDR3 has 17 residues. Germline CDR1 reads SGHRS; CDR2 reads YFSETQ. Losses at the gene ends were 2 bases for V and 5 bases for J; bases not matched to a gene: 11. CDR3 DNA: TGCGCCAGCAGCTTCACCATAGCGGGAGGGCCGGGGGAGACCCAGTACTTC. Translated: CASSFTIAGGPGETQYF.

CDR3 DNA sequence: TGCGCCAGCAGCGTACAGGGACAGGGCGGCGGAAACACCATATATTTT. This translates into CASSVQGQGGGNTIYF. V and J are TRBV5-1 and TRBJ1-3; 9 nucleotides align to TRBD1. The length of the CDR3 is 16 residues. The V gene end was trimmed by 4 bases and the J gene end by 4 bases; junction bases not matched to a gene: 9. CDR1 is SGHRS and CDR2 is YFSETQ in the germline V gene.

The chain uses TRBV6-4 and TRBJ2-5, with 7 bases lining up with TRBD1. Germline-derived CDR1 and CDR2 are MRHNA and SNTAGT. The CDR3 length is 16 residues. The V and J ends lost 4 bases and 6 bases, in that order; junction bases with no gene match: 14. This chain's CDR3 is CASSASPGQSYQTQYF. The CDR3 DNA is TGTGCCAGCAGTGCCTCACCGGGACAGAGCTACCAGACCCAGTACTTC.

The chain joins TRBV19 to TRBJ1-4; 7 positions agree with TRBD1. V lost 6 bases and J lost 3; bases outside the gene matches: 4. The CDR3 covers 14 residues. Germline CDR1 reads LNHDA; CDR2 reads SQIVND (reference sequence). CDR3 protein: CASSDRDSNEKLFF. DNA for the CDR3: TGTGCCAGTAGCGACAGGGATTCTAATGAAAAACTGTTTTTT.

The rearrangement uses TRBV19 and TRBJ2-4, with D maybe TRBD2 (6 bases). V was shortened by 3 bases and J by 9 bases, with 18 bases between the two germline ends. CDR1 is LNHDA and CDR2 is SQIVND in the germline V gene (reference sequence). The CDR3 runs 15 residues. CDR3: CASSISTSGRSIQYF. In nucleotides, the CDR3 is TGTGCCAGTAGTATCTCGACCTCTGGGAGGAGCATTCAGTACTTC.

The rearrangement joins TRBV7-9 to TRBJ1-2, with D possibly matching TRBD1 (5 bases). Germline lookup yields CDR1 SEHNR and CDR2 FQNEAQ (reference sequence). With 1 base removed from V and 4 bases from J, the gap between germline ends came to 10 bases. CDR3 length: 14 amino acids. The CDR3 DNA reads TGTGCCAGCAGCTTAGTCGGAGGGACCTATGGCTACACCTTC. It is translated as CASSLVGGTYGYTF.

V and J are TRBV7-9 and TRBJ2-1; 11 bases match TRBD2. The CDR3 consists of 13 residues. Germline V gives CDR1 SEHNR, CDR2 FQNEAQ (reference sequence). V lost 4 bases to trimming and J lost 9 bases; unmatched junction nucleotides: 2. Here the CDR3 reads CASSSSGRIEQFF. The DNA for the CDR3 is TGTGCCAGCAGCTCTAGCGGGAGGATTGAGCAGTTCTTC. Full variable domain (rest looked up from reference TRBV7-9 and TRBJ2-1): DTGVSQNPRHKITKRGQNVTFRCDPISEHNRLYWYRQTLGQGPEFLTYFQNEAQLEKSRLLSDRFSAERPKGSFSTLEIQRTEQGDSAMYLCASSSSGRIEQFFGPGTRLTVL.

The chain recombines TRBV11-2 with TRBJ2-7; TRBD1 matches 12 bases. With 1 base clipped from V and 6 bases from J, the junction kept 4 bases outside the gene matches. Germline values: CDR1 SGHAT, CDR2 FQNNGV. The CDR3 loop spans 15 amino acids. CDR3 bases: TGTGCCAGCAGCTTAGTCCCGGGACAGGGGGCCGAGCAGTACTTC. Protein sequence: CASSLVPGQGAEQYF. The full variable domain, with the rest looked up from reference TRBV11-2 and TRBJ2-7, is EAGVAQSPRYKIIEKRQSVAFWCNPISGHATLYWYQQILGQGPKLLIQFQNNGVVDDSQLPKDRFSAERLKGVDSTLKIQPAKLEDSAVYLCASSLVPGQGAEQYFGPGTRLTVT.